These 27 T cell receptor beta chains originate from one sample sequenced in a study of blood T cell repertoires in COVID-19 (dated by TCRdb to 2018 to 2020). The library was made by the immunoSEQ multiplex PCR assay. Drawn from immuneACCESS, this table holds only the in-frame rearrangements with V and J called that TCRdb kept. Clones are partly lost; checked studies trace under half to an unresolved V gene and leave the rest unexplained. For this sample there are 200,000 or so clones; roughly four fifths appear just once. The ten biggest clones cover 14% of the sample. The sequenced sample consisted of peripheral blood. These receptors were collected from a man younger than 40 with active or convalescent COVID-19.

This clone was observed once. J is TRBJ1-5 and V is TRBV7-9; TRBD1 matches 8 bases. This CDR3 has 18 amino acids. The germline CDR1 and CDR2 sequences are SEHNR and FQNEAQ (reference sequence). J gave up 5 bases and V 3 bases, and 15 bases lay outside the gene matches. The CDR3 nucleotides read TGTGCCAGCAGCTTTTACGGTGGGCCGGGACAGGATGATCAGCCCCAGCATTTT. As protein: CASSFYGGPGQDDQPQHF.

This rearrangement joins TRBV9 to TRBJ2-7; weak D call: TRBD2 (6 bases). Germline V gives CDR1 SGDLS, CDR2 YYNGEE. The length of the CDR3 is 16 residues. The V gene lost 3 bases and the J gene lost 2 bases, with 18 bases spanning the gap. The DNA of the CDR3 is TGTGCCAGCAGCGCCCATAACGGGGGTTCCACCTACGAGCAGTACTTC. Translating it yields CASSAHNGGSTYEQYF.

This clone was detected only a few times. V usage is TRBV5-1 and J usage is TRBJ1-6, with TRBD1 matching 10 bases. Germline CDR1 reads SGHRS; CDR2 reads YFSETQ. The length of the CDR3 is 16 residues. With V trimmed by 4 bases and J by 4 bases, 5 bases remained unmatched. The CDR3 protein is CASSLGTGDYNSPLHF. Written as DNA, the CDR3 is TGCGCCAGCAGCCTAGGGACAGGGGATTATAATTCACCCCTCCACTTT.

The CDR3 nucleotides are TGTGCCAGCAGCATTAGCGGGAGTACGCTCGGGGAGCTGTTTTTT. Its protein product is CASSISGSTLGELFF. The chain is built from TRBV11-3 and TRBJ2-2, with 9 bases identical to TRBD2. CDR1 is SGHNT and CDR2 is YENEEA in the germline V gene. After removal of 5 bases from V and 7 bases from J, the junction contained 8 bases not matched to a gene. CDR3 size: 15 residues.

The CDR3 spells CASSFIPLPSGGANEQFF. In DNA, the CDR3 is TGTGCCAGCAGTTTTATACCCTTACCTAGCGGGGGGGCGAATGAGCAGTTCTTC. The chain combines TRBV28 with TRBJ2-1; 12 nucleotides align to TRBD2. Germline CDR1 MDHEN, CDR2 SYDVKM. Losses at the gene ends were 3 bases for V and 7 bases for J; bases not matched to a gene: 13. There are 18 residues in the CDR3.

The chain carries TRBV10-1 and TRBJ2-7, with 10 positions matching TRBD1. The CDR3 loop spans 14 amino acids. V lost 6 bases, J lost 5 bases, and 7 bases stayed unmatched. Looked up from germline, CDR1 is WNHNN and CDR2 is SYGVQD (reference sequence). The CDR3 loop is CASRDRGGEDEQYF. The CDR3 DNA follows: TGCGCCAGCAGGGACAGGGGGGGCGAGGACGAGCAGTACTTC.

This clone was observed a single time. The chain recombines TRBV27 with TRBJ2-6; possibly TRBD1 for D (5 bases). Germline CDR1 is MNHEY and CDR2 is SMNVEV (reference sequence). The V end lost 5 bases, the J end lost 4 bases, and 12 bases lay between the germline ends. The CDR3 has 15 amino acids. The CDR3 loop reads CASSRQGAGANVLTF. The CDR3 DNA sequence: TGTGCCAGCAGTCGTCAGGGCGCCGGGGCCAACGTCCTGACTTTC.

The J gene is TRBJ2-7, the V gene TRBV28, with a weak D call TRBD2 (6 bases). The CDR3 sequence is 17 residues long. Germline V gene data show CDR1 as MDHEN and CDR2 as SYDVKM. Between the trimmed V and J ends, which lost 5 bases and 3 bases, there was a span of 23 bases. CDR3 nucleotide sequence: TGTGCCAGCAGTCCCCAGATTGCAAAGGGGACTTACTACGAGCAGTACGTC. It encodes CASSPQIAKGTYYEQYV.

The chain employs TRBV10-1 and TRBJ2-2; D is perhaps TRBD2 (6 bases). Trimming left V 5 bases short and J 4 bases short, with 11 bases between. The CDR3 is 14 amino acids. Germline V lookup: CDR1 WNHNN, CDR2 SYGVQD (reference sequence). CDR3 nucleotide sequence: TGCGCCAGCAGTTGGGACTCTATCACCGGGGAGCTGTTTTTT. The encoded protein is CASSWDSITGELFF.

V is TRBV9 and J is TRBJ2-6; tentatively, D is TRBD1 (5 bases). CDR3 length: 15 residues. Germline V gives CDR1 SGDLS, CDR2 YYNGEE. V dropped 1 base and J dropped 0 bases, with 5 bases sitting between them. The chain's CDR3 is CASSVQGSGANVLTF. DNA for the CDR3: TGTGCCAGCAGCGTACAGGGCTCTGGGGCCAACGTCCTGACTTTC. Filled out from reference TRBV9 and TRBJ2-6, the complete variable domain reads DSGVTQTPKHLITATGQRVTLRCSPRSGDLSVYWYQQSLDQGLQFLIQYYNGEERAKGNILERFSAQQFPDLHSELNLSSLELGDSALYFCASSVQGSGANVLTFGAGSRLTVL.

The chain couples TRBV7-9 to TRBJ2-7, with TRBD1 matching 7 bases. The CDR3 length is 14 residues. Germline V gene data show CDR1 as SEHNR and CDR2 as FQNEAQ (reference sequence). Unmatched junction bases numbered 7, after V lost 5 bases and J lost 3 bases. The CDR3 region is CASSRPDRVYEQYF. The CDR3, as DNA: TGTGCCAGCAGCCGCCCTGACAGGGTCTACGAGCAGTACTTC.

This clone has just a few counts. CDR3 protein: CASSGTSYGYTF. Here the CDR3 DNA reads TGTGCCAGTAGCGGGACTTCCTATGGCTACACCTTC. The V and J genes are TRBV19 and TRBJ1-2; perhaps TRBD1 as D (5 bases). The CDR3 contains 12 residues. Per the germline V gene, CDR1 is LNHDA and CDR2 is SQIVND (reference sequence). The V gene lost 6 bases and the J gene lost 4 bases, with 9 bases spanning the gap.

CDR3 in amino acids: CAISESGIQYF. CDR3 in DNA: TGTGCCATCAGTGAGAGCGGGATTCAGTACTTC. The chain carries TRBV10-3 and TRBJ2-4, with D possibly TRBD2 on 6 matching bases. This CDR3 comprises 11 residues. Trimming took off 2 bases at V and 10 bases at J, with 6 bases between the two ends. CDR1 is ENHRY and CDR2 is SYGVKD in the germline V gene.

This clone has only a few counts. The genes are TRBV21-1 and TRBJ1-2; TRBD1 was called by the table and not checked on the DNA. TRBV21-1 is a listed pseudogene. CDR3 length: 15 amino acids. The CDR3 region has the DNA TGTGCCAGCAGCAATTTGGCAGGGGTAAATTATGGCTACACCTTC. The encoded protein is CASSNLAGVNYGYTF.

This clone was observed a single time. This chain connects TRBV5-1 to TRBJ2-2, with TRBD2 matching 13 bases. This CDR3 has 16 amino acids. Germline values: CDR1 SGHRS, CDR2 YFSETQ. J lost 6 bases, V lost 1 base, and 3 bases had no gene match. Here the CDR3 DNA reads TGCGCCAGCAGCTTGAGGACTAGCGGGGGCTCCGGGGAGCTGTTTTTT. This translates into CASSLRTSGGSGELFF. The full variable domain, rest sourced from reference TRBV5-1 and TRBJ2-2, is KAGVTQTPRYLIKTRGQQVTLSCSPISGHRSVSWYQQTPGQGLQFLFEYFSETQRNKGNFPGRFSGRQFSNSRSEMNVSTLELGDSALYLCASSLRTSGGSGELFFGEGSRLTVL.

J is TRBJ1-2 and V is TRBV2; D possibly corresponds to TRBD1 (6 bases). Germline CDR1 and CDR2: SNHLY and FYNNEI. Deletions cut 5 bases from V and 7 bases from J, with 8 bases between. The CDR3 consists of 11 residues. The CDR3 region has the DNA TGTGCCAGCAGTTGGGACACTGGCTACACCTTC. Encoded protein: CASSWDTGYTF.

This chain joins TRBV6-2 or TRBV6-3 and TRBJ2-1; 8 nucleotides align to TRBD2. CDR3 length equals 15 residues. V lost 2 bases and J lost 8; bases outside the gene matches: 8. Germline CDR1 MNHEY, CDR2 SVGEGT. CDR3 region: CASSYGRREVDEQFF. CDR3 DNA sequence: TGTGCCAGCAGTTACGGCCGGCGGGAGGTCGATGAGCAGTTCTTC.

V is TRBV29-1 and J is TRBJ2-7; no reliable D call. The CDR3 contains 11 residues. Trimming took 3 bases from V and 6 from J, leaving 9 bases between them. CDR1 is SQVTM and CDR2 is ANQGSEA in the germline V gene. CDR3 sequence reads: CSVEQALEQYF. CDR3 nucleotide sequence: TGCAGCGTTGAGCAGGCACTCGAGCAGTACTTC.

In its sample, this clone was seen a few times. The CDR3 nucleotides read TGCGCCACGGGGGCCTACAATGAGCAGTTCTTC. Its translation: CATGAYNEQFF. V usage is TRBV4-1 and J usage is TRBJ2-1, with D perhaps matching TRBD2 (6 bases). CDR1 is MGHRA, CDR2 YSYEKL, per germline. V was trimmed by 10 bases and J by 2 bases, leaving 6 bases between them. This CDR3 comprises 11 residues.

CDR3 in amino acids: CASSALTGAKNIQYF. In DNA, the CDR3 is TGTGCCAGCAGTGCCCTCACAGGGGCCAAAAACATTCAGTACTTC. The chain uses TRBV28 and TRBJ2-4; D possibly corresponds to TRBD1 (6 bases). The ends were cut back, 5 bases at V and 1 base at J, with 12 bases in the middle. CDR3 length equals 15 residues. Germline loops: CDR1 MDHEN, CDR2 SYDVKM.

This clone was observed a single time. The gene calls are TRBV4-1 and TRBJ1-1; perhaps TRBD1 as D (6 bases). Between the trimmed V and J ends, which lost 0 bases and 7 bases, there was a span of 12 bases. The CDR3 covers 14 residues. Looked up from germline, CDR1 is MGHRA and CDR2 is YSYEKL. This chain's CDR3 is CASSQEQGRNEAFF. The CDR3 nucleotides read TGCGCCAGCAGCCAAGAACAGGGCCGTAATGAAGCTTTCTTT.

The V call is TRBV4-1, the J call TRBJ1-1; no definite D call. This CDR3 has 14 amino acids. V was pared by 0 bases and J by 1 base, with 6 bases between. Germline V CDR1 and CDR2: MGHRA, YSYEKL. CDR3 protein: CASSQDRENTEAFF. CDR3 nucleotide sequence: TGCGCCAGCAGCCAAGATCGGGAGAACACTGAAGCTTTCTTT.

The rearrangement uses TRBV24-1 and TRBJ2-5; 7 bases match TRBD2. This CDR3 is 13 amino acids long. V lost 3 bases, J lost 3 bases, and 0 bases stayed unmatched. Germline CDR1 is KGHDR and CDR2 is SFDVKD. The DNA for the CDR3 is TGTGCCACCAGTGATGGGGGGGAAGAGACCCAGTACTTC. Protein sequence: CATSDGGEETQYF.

The chain joins TRBV6-1 to TRBJ2-1; 7 bases are shared with TRBD2. Unmatched junction bases numbered 5, after V lost 2 bases and J lost 7 bases. Per the germline V gene, CDR1 is MNHNS and CDR2 is SASEGT. The CDR3 length is 14 residues. Here the CDR3 reads CASSELGGSNEQFF. The CDR3 DNA reads TGTGCCAGCAGTGAACTCGGGGGGTCTAATGAGCAGTTCTTC.

The chain couples TRBV6-5 to TRBJ1-2; TRBD1 matches at 9 bases. The germline CDR1 and CDR2 sequences are MNHEY and SVGAGI. Trimming took 5 bases from V and 8 from J; bases not matched to a gene: 12. CDR3 length equals 15 residues. The CDR3, as DNA: TGTGCCAGCAGTCAGCCCGGACAGGGGAATCGAGGCTACACCTTC. Amino acid sequence: CASSQPGQGNRGYTF.

The chain uses TRBV5-1 and TRBJ1-4, with no clear D. Germline V gives CDR1 SGHRS, CDR2 YFSETQ. The CDR3 is made up of 13 amino acids. V shed 0 bases and J shed 8 bases, with 8 bases lying between them. CDR3 nucleotides: TGCGCCAGCAGCTTGGGTACCTACGAAAAACTGTTTTTT. Its protein is CASSLGTYEKLFF.

The chain joins TRBV11-3 to TRBJ2-6, with 8 bases identical to TRBD1. Germline V CDR1 and CDR2: SGHNT, YENEEA. V trimming: 0 bases; J trimming: 3 bases; junction bases outside the gene matches: 10. The CDR3 covers 19 residues. CDR3 coding DNA: TGTGCCAGCAGCTTAGATTCGGCAGGGGGCGGGATTGGGGCCAACGTCCTGACTTTC. As protein: CASSLDSAGGGIGANVLTF.